This note documents a single TCR beta chain sequence. Its specificity is unknown. These data belong to a study of PD-1 blockade in classical Hodgkin lymphoma. Overall study findings and caveats: By cycle point C4D1, TCR diversity had risen significantly in CD4+ cells (but not CD8+ cells).

Libraries were prepared by immunoSEQ multiplex PCR; TCRdb keeps only in-frame clonotypes and omits some of them. The data show fewer than 65,000 clones, roughly 90% seen once. Autologous stem cell transplantation was followed by relapse in every patient, and brentuximab vedotin exposure varied. The junction had 2 bases not matched to a gene; V was cut back by 3 bases and J by 4 bases. Germline lookup yields CDR1 LNHDA and CDR2 SQIVND (reference sequence). This CDR3 comprises 14 residues. This TCR came from a human donor with classical Hodgkin lymphoma. The V gene is TRBV19, the J gene TRBJ2-1, with 8 bases lining up with TRBD2. The specimen comprised peripheral blood mononuclear cells (PBMCs), sampled at baseline. This chain's CDR3 is CASSMASGYNEQFF. The DNA of the CDR3 is TGTGCCAGTAGTATGGCTAGCGGGTACAATGAGCAGTTCTTC.